A selection of T cell receptor beta chains follows, all from one sample in a study of human T cells and chemical hapten exposure. TCRdb fed the RACE reads into MiXCR, producing one record per CDR3 protein. This sample has about 69,000 distinct CDR3 sequences, with about a tenth found just once. The input for sequencing was whole blood, taken in connection with sensitization to the hapten diphenylcyclopropenone (DPC). These receptors all come from a woman between 50 and 59 years old with alopecia areata. Some clones in this sample may be carry-over from other donors' samples. Both conserved end residues are part of each CDR3. A D gene is named only where the DNA matches it firmly. Clone size is stated in some rows and not others, as once, few, many or a class when expanded.

.	TRBV5-1	.	TRBJ2-5	TGCGCCAGCAGCCAAGATATCAAAGAGACCCAGTACTTC	CASSQDIKETQYF
.	TRBV15	many	TRBJ1-5	TGTGCCACCAGCAGAGATCTCAATCAGCCCCAGCATTTT	CATSRDLNQPQHF
.	TRBV11-2	many	TRBJ2-5	TGTGCCAGCAGCCCACAAGGATGGACACAAGAGACCCAGTACTTC	CASSPQGWTQETQYF
.	TRBV7-6	.	TRBJ2-1	TGTGCCAGCAGCTTAGCGCGGGGCGGGACGGGGAATGAGCAGTTCTTC	CASSLARGGTGNEQFF
.	TRBV7-2	.	TRBJ1-1	TGTGCCAGCAGCTCCGGACGCGTAGCTTTCTTT	CASSSGRVAFF
TRBD1	TRBV19	.	TRBJ2-2	TGTGCCAGTAGTATAGAAGGGACAGGGAACACCGGGGAGCTGTTTTTT	CASSIEGTGNTGELFF
.	TRBV29-1	few	TRBJ1-1	TGCAGCGGGCTCGGTGGCCCCACTGAAGCTTTCTTT	CSGLGGPTEAFF
TRBD2	TRBV30	many	TRBJ2-5	TGTGCCTGGAGTGTTGGACTAGGAGGAGAGACCCAGTACTTC	CAWSVGLGGETQYF
TRBD1	TRBV18	many	TRBJ1-6	TGTGCCAGCTCACCAAACTCCGGACAGGTGAATTCACCCCTCCACTTT	CASSPNSGQVNSPLHF
TRBD1	TRBV11-2	many	TRBJ2-1	TGTGCCAGCAGCTTTGACAGGGACGAGCAGTTCTTC	CASSFDRDEQFF
.	TRBV9	few	TRBJ2-2	TGTGCCAGCAGCCCCGAGGGGGGCCACGTAATCGGGGAGCTGTTTTTT	CASSPEGGHVIGELFF
TRBD2	TRBV12-3/TRBV12-4	many	TRBJ2-1	TGTGCCAGCAGGTTAGCGGGAGGTTTTGGTGAGCAGTTCTTC	CASRLAGGFGEQFF
.	TRBV5-8	few	TRBJ1-4	TGTGCCAGCAGCTTTCGGGGGGCCAGGGTTGAAAAACTGTTTTTT	CASSFRGARVEKLFF
TRBD2	TRBV5-1	many	TRBJ2-7	TGCGCCAGCAGCTTGGAAAGCGGGAGGTCCTACGAGCAGTACTTC	CASSLESGRSYEQYF
.	TRBV20-1	.	TRBJ2-3	TGCAGTGGGGGGCGGCCTGGGGATACGCTGTATTTT	CSGGRPGDTLYF
.	TRBV20-1	few	TRBJ1-2	TGCAGTGCACTTGGGAGCAGGGATGGCTACACCTTC	CSALGSRDGYTF
.	TRBV12-3/TRBV12-4	.	TRBJ2-3	TGTGCCAGCAGTTTGCACAGATCCGACACAGATACGCAGTATTTT	CASSLHRSDTDTQYF
TRBD1	TRBV19	.	TRBJ2-5	TGTGCCAGCAACAACAGGGGTATACAGACCCAGTACTTC	CASNNRGIQTQYF
.	TRBV29-1	.	TRBJ2-2	TGCAGCGTATTAGGTGTTCGGAACACCGGGGAGCTGTTTTTT	CSVLGVRNTGELFF
.	TRBV7-9	many	TRBJ2-5	TGTGCCAGCAGCTACGACCGACTTAACCAAGAGACCCAGTACTTC	CASSYDRLNQETQYF
.	TRBV13	.	TRBJ1-2	TGTGCCAGCAGCTTAGTGGGCAGGGCCGATGAGGGCTACACCTTC	CASSLVGRADEGYTF
TRBD1	TRBV29-1	once	TRBJ1-1	TGCAGCGTTGTGAGGGGGCTGACTGAAGCTTTCTTT	CSVVRGLTEAFF
TRBD1	TRBV19	many	TRBJ1-5	TGTGCCAGTAGTATAGATGACAGGGGCGGCAATCAGCCCCAGCATTTT	CASSIDDRGGNQPQHF
TRBD1	TRBV18	few	TRBJ1-1	TGTGCCAGCTCACCACTTGGACAGGGGGCAGTAAACACTGAAGCTTTCTTT	CASSPLGQGAVNTEAFF
.	TRBV18	.	TRBJ2-6	TGTGCCAGCTCTCCAAGTCCTTCCTGGGCCAACGTCCTGACTTTC	CASSPSPSWANVLTF
.	TRBV5-1	many	TRBJ2-5	TGCGCCAGCAGCGATCGAACACCAGTACGCCTGTACCAAGAGACCCAGTACTTC	CASSDRTPVRLYQETQYF
TRBD2	TRBV6-2/TRBV6-3	.	TRBJ2-3	TGTGCCAGCAGCAAGAAATGGACTAGCGGGAACGCAGATACGCAGTATTTT	CASSKKWTSGNADTQYF
.	TRBV7-9	.	TRBJ2-1	TGTGCCAGCAGCTTTGCGGGGTCCTACAATGAGCAGTTCTTC	CASSFAGSYNEQFF
.	TRBV6-6	few	TRBJ2-3	TGTGCCAGCAGCACATCAAGGGGGGCCAACACAGATACGCAGTATTTT	CASSTSRGANTDTQYF
.	TRBV7-9	.	TRBJ1-1	TGTGCCAGCAGCTCAATCCCATTCACTGAAGCTTTCTTT	CASSSIPFTEAFF
.	TRBV29-1	medium-sized	TRBJ2-1	TGCAGCGCCGGGGAGGCGAGCTCCTACAATGAGCAGTTCTTC	CSAGEASSYNEQFF
TRBD1	TRBV11-2	.	TRBJ2-3	TGTGCCAGCAGCTTTTGGCAGGGGGTCGGAGATACGCAGTATTTT	CASSFWQGVGDTQYF
TRBD1	TRBV29-1	many	TRBJ2-2	TGCAGCGTTGTGGTAGGCGGACAGGGTATCGGGGAGCTGTTTTTT	CSVVVGGQGIGELFF
TRBD1	TRBV18	many	TRBJ1-1	TGTGCCAGCTCACCCCGGACAGGGGAATGGGACACTGAAGCTTTCTTT	CASSPRTGEWDTEAFF
TRBD2	TRBV4-2	many	TRBJ2-1	TGTGCCAGCAGCCTCGGGACTAGCGGAAACTACAATGAGCAGTTCTTC	CASSLGTSGNYNEQFF
.	TRBV7-8	many	TRBJ1-2	TGTGCCAGCAGCTTCCAAGCTTTGAGAGACTATGGCTACACCTTC	CASSFQALRDYGYTF
.	TRBV5-1	few	TRBJ1-1	TGCGCCAGCAGCCCGGGGAGGGTGGTGGACACTGAAGCTTTCTTT	CASSPGRVVDTEAFF
.	TRBV9	few	TRBJ2-1	TGTGCCAGCAGCGTAGGGGTAGATAGCAATGAGCAGTTCTTC	CASSVGVDSNEQFF
.	TRBV29-1	many	TRBJ2-7	TGCAGCGTTGGGCGACGAAGCGGTACCTACGAGCAGTACTTC	CSVGRRSGTYEQYF
TRBD1	TRBV27	.	TRBJ1-2	TGTGCCAGCAGTATCGGGACAGGCCATGGCTACACCTTC	CASSIGTGHGYTF
.	TRBV9	many	TRBJ1-1	TGTGCCAGCAGCGTCGAACAGGCTGAAGCTTTCTTT	CASSVEQAEAFF
.	TRBV27	.	TRBJ1-5	TGTGCCAGCAGTTTTTATCCACAGGGCCCCGAGCCCCAGCATTTT	CASSFYPQGPEPQHF
.	TRBV6-6	many	TRBJ2-7	TGTGCCAGCAGTTACGGGAACTCCTACGAGCAGTACTTC	CASSYGNSYEQYF
TRBD2	TRBV5-1	many	TRBJ2-3	TGCGCCAGCAGCACCCTTCCCTTGACTAGCGGGAGGACCATCAGCACAGATACGCAGTATTTT	CASSTLPLTSGRTISTDTQYF
.	TRBV6-2/TRBV6-3	many	TRBJ2-6	TGTGCCAGCGGGCCTCGTGGGGTCTCTGGGGCCAACGTCCTGACTTTC	CASGPRGVSGANVLTF
.	TRBV2	many	TRBJ1-1	TGTGCCAGCGGGGGGACGGTAATTAACACTGAAGCTTTCTTT	CASGGTVINTEAFF
.	TRBV6-2/TRBV6-3	many	TRBJ1-2	TGTGCCAGCAATCGGGACGGAGGGAACTATGGCTACACCTTC	CASNRDGGNYGYTF
.	TRBV29-1	few	TRBJ1-1	TGCACCGTGACAAAAATGAACACTGAAGCTTTCTTT	CTVTKMNTEAFF
TRBD2	TRBV5-1	many	TRBJ2-5	TGCGCCAGCAGCTTCGGACTAGCGGGAACCCAAGAGACCCAGTACTTC	CASSFGLAGTQETQYF
.	TRBV10-3	many	TRBJ2-3	TGTGCCAGGAGCTTCTCGGGCACAGATACGCAGTATTTT	CARSFSGTDTQYF
.	TRBV20-1	.	TRBJ2-3	TGCAGTGCTAGACCATTTAGGAGAATCTCGGGGGATACGCAGTATTTT	CSARPFRRISGDTQYF
.	TRBV20-1	many	TRBJ2-7	TGCAGTGCTAGCACTGGGAGCTCCTACGAGCAGTACTTC	CSASTGSSYEQYF
.	TRBV28	many	TRBJ2-1	TGTGCCAGCAGTGAATTAGGACAACATCCCTACAATGAGCAGTTCTTC	CASSELGQHPYNEQFF
.	TRBV3-1	few	TRBJ2-5	TGTGCCAGCAGCCAAGATCCCGGGGGTGTGAAGACCCAGTACTTC	CASSQDPGGVKTQYF
TRBD2	TRBV19	few	TRBJ2-1	TGTGCCAGTTCCGGGACTAGCGGGAGCCATGAGCAGTTCTTC	CASSGTSGSHEQFF
.	TRBV20-1	few	TRBJ2-7	TGCAGTGCTAGTGCCCCCGGCCAGGGTTCCTACGAGCAGTACTTC	CSASAPGQGSYEQYF
.	TRBV5-1	few	TRBJ2-1	TGCGCCAGCAGCTTGCAGGGACACAATGAGCAGTTCTTC	CASSLQGHNEQFF
TRBD2	TRBV11-2	many	TRBJ2-3	TGTGCCAGCAGCCCCCGGACTAGCGGGAACACAGATACGCAGTATTTT	CASSPRTSGNTDTQYF
TRBD2	TRBV7-2	few	TRBJ2-1	TGTGCCAGCAGCTTTAGCGGGTATAGCTCCTACAATGAGCAGTTCTTC	CASSFSGYSSYNEQFF